The clone carrying this TCR beta chain was found once. The data belong to a study of blood T cell repertoires in COVID-19. Study-level information: Spain, Italy and the United States supplied samples that represented acute and convalescent COVID-19. Sample material is recorded as cDNA or gDNA derived from T cells, B-cell-depleted T cells, or PBMCs.

Trimming shortened V by 6 bases and J by 3 bases, and 15 bases separated the two germline ends. The CDR3 extends over 14 amino acids. Germline CDR1 and CDR2: MNHEY and SVGAGI. Per the original data handling: It was from reference gene primer amplification that nucleated cell counts were estimated. Sequencing was performed with immunoSEQ multiplex PCR; in TCRdb, only in-frame clones are kept and a portion is missing. D and trimming were read from the DNA, whereas the V and J calls and clone size are those reported in that table. The repertoire has about 30,000 clones, around nine tenths of them found once; the top ten carry 62%.

The receptor comes from a man in his 70s with acute or convalescent COVID-19. The source material was peripheral blood. This rearrangement joins TRBV6-5 to TRBJ2-7; D gene unclear. This CDR3 is CASSPTQENYEQYF. The CDR3 DNA reads TGTGCCAGCAGCCCCACTCAGGAAAACTACGAGCAGTACTTC.